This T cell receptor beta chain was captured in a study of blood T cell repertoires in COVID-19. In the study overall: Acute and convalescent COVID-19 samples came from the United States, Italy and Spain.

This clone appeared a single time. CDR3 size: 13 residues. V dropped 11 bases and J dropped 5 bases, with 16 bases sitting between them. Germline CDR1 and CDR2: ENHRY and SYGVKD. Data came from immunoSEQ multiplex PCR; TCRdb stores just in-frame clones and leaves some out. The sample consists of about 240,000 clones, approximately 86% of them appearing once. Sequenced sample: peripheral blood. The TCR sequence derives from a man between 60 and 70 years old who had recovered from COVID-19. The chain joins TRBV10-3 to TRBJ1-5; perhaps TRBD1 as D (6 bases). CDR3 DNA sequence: TGTGCCGCACAGCAGGGGAGCCATCAGCCCCAGCATTTT. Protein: CAAQQGSHQPQHF.